This TCR beta chain is drawn from a study of HIV-infected patients and healthy controls. The repertoire came from unfractionated whole blood and reflected all unsorted peripheral T cells. This clonotype was seen only a few times. Its target is not known. Study-level points and caveats: Compared with untreated HIV+ repertoires, healthy controls showed roughly threefold more distinct CDR3s and higher Shannon diversity.

The CDR3 runs to 16 residues. J was trimmed by 1 base and V by 6 bases; bases with no gene match: 7. Germline-derived CDR1 and CDR2 are DFQATT and SNEGSKA (reference sequence). Around 450 ng RNA was reverse transcribed with alpha and beta constant-region primers. Separate chain-specific third strand synthesis with multiplexing indices produced the alpha and beta libraries. Two random hexamers, added before amplification and joined, formed each molecule's 12-nucleotide barcode. TCRdb called the 5' RACE reads again in MiXCR, with one record for every CDR3 protein. The sample has about 24,000 distinct CDR3 sequences, approximately 7.7% seen once.

The gene calls are TRBV20-1 and TRBJ2-3; 13 positions match TRBD2. The receptor's source is an adult in good health. Sample: blood. The DNA of the CDR3 is TGCAGTGCCGAACCAGGACTAGCGGGGGGCACAGATACGCAGTATTTT. This gives the protein CSAEPGLAGGTDTQYF.